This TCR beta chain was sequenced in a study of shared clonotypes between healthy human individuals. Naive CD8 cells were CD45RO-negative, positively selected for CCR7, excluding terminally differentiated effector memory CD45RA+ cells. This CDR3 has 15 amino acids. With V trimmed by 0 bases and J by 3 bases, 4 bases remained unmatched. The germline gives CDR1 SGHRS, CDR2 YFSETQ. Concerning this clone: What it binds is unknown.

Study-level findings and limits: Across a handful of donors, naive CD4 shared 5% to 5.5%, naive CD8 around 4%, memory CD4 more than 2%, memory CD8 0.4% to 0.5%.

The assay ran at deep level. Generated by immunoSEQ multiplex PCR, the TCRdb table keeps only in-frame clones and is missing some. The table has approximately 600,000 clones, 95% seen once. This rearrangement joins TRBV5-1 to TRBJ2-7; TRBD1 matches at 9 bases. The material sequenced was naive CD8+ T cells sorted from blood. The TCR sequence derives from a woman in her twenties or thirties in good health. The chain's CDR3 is CASSLGQGGIYEQYF. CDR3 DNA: TGCGCCAGCAGCTTGGGACAGGGGGGAATCTACGAGCAGTACTTC.